These T cell receptor beta chains were read from a single sample in a study of sequential checkpoint blockade in melanoma. Produced via immunoSEQ multiplex PCR; TCRdb's table is partial and in-frame only. This repertoire shows 20,000 to 25,000 clones, roughly 80% found once; its top ten account for 25% to 35%. Sequenced material: CD8+ T cells sorted from blood (inferred from file names), taken from a patient given nivolumab and ipilimumab in sequence. Source of these receptors: a human donor with melanoma. Both conserved end residues are part of each CDR3. A D gene is named only where the DNA matches it firmly. Clone size appears in some rows only: once, few, many, or a class for an expanded clone.

size: .; V: TRBV10-3; D: .; J: TRBJ2-7; CDR3: CAISGGGETYEQYF; DNA: TGTGCCATCAGTGGGGGCGGGGAGACCTACGAGCAGTACTTC
size: .; V: TRBV7-9; D: .; J: TRBJ2-2; CDR3: CASSPWGENTGELFF; DNA: TGTGCCAGCAGCCCCTGGGGGGAGAACACCGGGGAGCTGTTTTTT
size: once; V: TRBV4-1; D: TRBD2; J: TRBJ2-1; CDR3: CASSQGRTSGGREQFF; DNA: TGCGCCAGCAGCCAAGGACGAACTAGCGGGGGGCGAGAGCAGTTCTTC
size: few; V: TRBV11-2; D: TRBD2; J: TRBJ2-1; CDR3: CASSRAGGAYNEQFF; DNA: TGTGCCAGCAGTAGAGCGGGGGGGGCCTACAATGAGCAGTTCTTC
size: .; V: TRBV27; D: .; J: TRBJ1-4; CDR3: CASSASSGGLKLFF; DNA: TGTGCCAGCAGTGCCTCTTCCGGGGGATTGAAACTGTTTTTT
size: .; V: TRBV5-6; D: TRBD1; J: TRBJ1-2; CDR3: CASSSQTGTLYGYTF; DNA: TGTGCCAGCAGCTCCCAGACAGGGACACTCTATGGCTACACCTTC
size: .; V: TRBV5-4; D: TRBD1; J: TRBJ2-7; CDR3: CASSAGTGVYEQYF; DNA: TGTGCCAGCAGCGCCGGGACAGGGGTCTACGAGCAGTACTTC
size: .; V: TRBV4-3; D: .; J: TRBJ2-5; CDR3: CASSQVWGETQYF; DNA: TGCGCCAGCAGCCAAGTGTGGGGCGAGACCCAGTACTTC
size: .; V: TRBV5-1; D: TRBD1; J: TRBJ2-5; CDR3: CASSFNRGETQYF; DNA: TGCGCCAGCAGCTTCAACAGGGGGGAGACCCAGTACTTC
size: once; V: TRBV4-3; D: .; J: TRBJ2-7; CDR3: CASSPGTSYYEQYF; DNA: TGCGCCAGCAGCCCTGGGACTTCTTACTACGAGCAGTACTTC
size: .; V: TRBV14; D: TRBD1; J: TRBJ1-1; CDR3: CASSQSTGGRGSEAFF; DNA: TGTGCCAGCAGCCAAAGTACAGGGGGAAGGGGATCTGAAGCTTTCTTT
size: .; V: TRBV10-2; D: .; J: TRBJ2-5; CDR3: CASSESGAQETQYF; DNA: TGCGCCAGCAGTGAGAGCGGAGCCCAAGAGACCCAGTACTTC
size: .; V: TRBV27; D: TRBD1; J: TRBJ2-7; CDR3: CASSDRATYEQYF; DNA: TGTGCCAGCAGTGACAGGGCCACCTACGAGCAGTACTTC